This TCR beta chain was sequenced during a study of blood T cell repertoires in COVID-19. Overall study: Spain, Italy and the United States supplied samples that represented acute and convalescent COVID-19. From T cells, B-cell-depleted T cells, or PBMCs came the material, which was cDNA or gDNA.

V dropped 1 base and J dropped 1 base, with 7 bases sitting between them. Germline CDR1 reads MGHRA; CDR2 reads YSYEKL. The CDR3 consists of 14 residues. Original analysis: How many nucleated cells were present was estimated from reference gene primer amplification. Assay: immunoSEQ multiplex PCR; the TCRdb copy retains only in-frame clones and omits some. V, J and clone size are those of that table, while D and trimming were read from the DNA. The sample lists some 50,000 clones, around 84% occurring once. The chain carries TRBV4-1 and TRBJ2-5, with D unclear. Sequencing used peripheral blood. This TCR was sampled from a human donor in a cohort sampled during active COVID-19. The CDR3 loop is CASSQVPSQETQYF. The DNA for the CDR3 is TGCGCCAGCAGCCAAGTCCCCAGCCAAGAGACCCAGTACTTC.